Listed here are 15 T cell receptor beta chains from one sample, sequenced in a study of PD-1 blockade in classical Hodgkin lymphoma (TCRdb year 2020). The time point tag for this specimen amounts to: cycle 4 day 1 (C4D1), after five to seven weeks of nivolumab. Every trial patient had relapsed following autologous stem cell transplantation, and prior brentuximab vedotin exposure was what differed among cohorts A, B and C. Libraries were built with the immunoSEQ multiplex PCR assay. In its TCRdb copy, this immuneACCESS table keeps in-frame sequences only and misses some clones. Where compared with another copy, unresolved V genes explain less than half of these, and the others have no known cause. The sample table lists tens of thousands of clones, approximately 90% of them with a count of one. The ten largest make up over 20% of the sample. The specimen comprised peripheral blood mononuclear cells (PBMCs), sampled before the fourth cycle of nivolumab. The receptor source for this set is a human donor with classical Hodgkin lymphoma.

V gene TRBV21-1 combines with J gene TRBJ1-4. TRBV21-1 counts as a pseudogene. The CDR3 runs 16 residues. DNA of the CDR3: TGTGCCAGCAGCACTTACAGGGAGGTGTCTAATGAAAAACTGTTTTTT. It translates to CASSTYREVSNEKLFF.

In this sample, this clone turned up a few times. This chain uses TRBV13 with TRBJ1-3; D possibly corresponds to TRBD1 (6 bases). The CDR3 has 13 residues. The V gene lost 5 bases and the J gene lost 2 bases, with 7 bases spanning the gap. Germline loops: CDR1 PRHDT, CDR2 FYEKMQ (reference sequence). The CDR3 here is CASSHRAGNTIYF. The CDR3 DNA follows: TGTGCCAGCAGCCACAGGGCTGGAAACACCATATATTTT.

This clone has just one count. V usage is TRBV27 and J usage is TRBJ2-2; 12 nucleotides agree with TRBD1. CDR3 length: 16 amino acids. Germline V lookup: CDR1 MNHEY, CDR2 SMNVEV (reference sequence). V lost 6 bases, J lost 4 bases, and 6 bases stayed unmatched. CDR3 sequence reads: CASSPGTGGVTGELFF. The CDR3 coding sequence is TGTGCCAGCAGCCCCGGGACAGGGGGCGTCACCGGGGAGCTGTTTTTT.

The chain employs TRBV5-1 and TRBJ1-1, with a possible D match to TRBD1 (6 bases). The CDR3 runs to 15 residues. The germline V gene has CDR1 SGHRS and CDR2 YFSETQ. Trimming stripped 0 bases from V and 7 bases from J, with 16 bases between. The CDR3 region is CASSLETGSRGEAFF. For the CDR3, the DNA is TGCGCCAGCAGCTTGGAGACAGGTAGTAGGGGTGAAGCTTTCTTT.

The chain combines TRBV7-2 with TRBJ2-1, with 8 bases matching TRBD2. There are 13 residues in the CDR3. The V gene's germline CDR1 is SGHTA and CDR2 FQGNSA. V shed 3 bases, J shed 9 bases, and the junction held 4 bases outside the gene matches. The CDR3: CASSLGGGSEQFF. The CDR3 DNA reads as TGTGCCAGCAGCTTGGGCGGGGGGAGTGAGCAGTTCTTC. The entire variable domain, with the rest obtained from reference TRBV7-2 and TRBJ2-1, is as follows: GAGVSQSPSNKVTEKGKDVELRCDPISGHTALYWYRQSLGQGLEFLIYFQGNSAPDKSGLPSDRFSAERTGGSVSTLTIQRTQQEDSAVYLCASSLGGGSEQFFGPGTRLTVL.

V and J are TRBV10-3 and TRBJ2-3; 8 bases align to TRBD2. Per the germline V gene, CDR1 is ENHRY and CDR2 is SYGVKD. The trim removed 6 bases at V and 0 bases at J, leaving 14 bases unmatched. This CDR3 region has 18 residues. CDR3 nucleotides: TGTGCCATCAGAATAACCCCGGGACTAGAATCTAGCACAGATACGCAGTATTTT. Translating it yields CAIRITPGLESSTDTQYF.

The chain recombines TRBV10-2 with TRBJ2-7, with TRBD1 matching 8 bases. Trimming at V came to 10 bases and at J to 4 bases, leaving 12 bases not matched to a gene. The CDR3 has 14 amino acids. The germline V gene has CDR1 WSHSY and CDR2 SAAADI. DNA of the CDR3: TGCGCCACCAATGGGGCGGACAGGGTTTACGAGCAGTACTTC. Translating gives CATNGADRVYEQYF.

V and J are TRBV19 and TRBJ1-1, with no clear D. CDR1 LNHDA and CDR2 SQIVND come from the germline V gene (reference sequence). CDR3 length: 16 residues. V lost 1 base and J 3 bases, leaving 15 bases between the germline ends. For the CDR3, the DNA is TGTGCCAGTAGTATAGGGCCCAGAGGGCTGGACACTGAAGCTTTCTTT. This encodes CASSIGPRGLDTEAFF.

The chain couples TRBV5-1 to TRBJ2-7; 8 positions agree with TRBD2. J lost 3 bases, V lost 0 bases, and 5 bases had no gene match. This CDR3 has 15 amino acids. Germline lookup yields CDR1 SGHRS and CDR2 YFSETQ. CDR3 protein: CASSLGGRLSYEQYF. The CDR3 region has the DNA TGCGCCAGCAGCTTGGGCGGGAGGTTAAGCTACGAGCAGTACTTC.

The chain couples TRBV25-1 to TRBJ1-5; D call uncertain. The CDR3 is made up of 13 amino acids. The V end was cut by 4 bases, the J end by 5 bases, with 9 bases between. The germline V gene has CDR1 MGHDK and CDR2 SYGVNS. CDR3 DNA sequence: TGTGCCAGCAGTGTCCGGGAGGATCAGCCCCAGCATTTT. This translates into CASSVREDQPQHF.

The table lists this clone with a few counts. V and J are TRBV29-1 and TRBJ1-1; D unresolved. Per the germline V gene, CDR1 is SQVTM and CDR2 is ANQGSEA. Trimming removed 3 bases at V and 4 bases at J, with 9 bases between. The CDR3 is 12 amino acids. CDR3 in amino acids: CSVEGLFTEAFF. The CDR3, as DNA: TGCAGCGTTGAGGGCCTATTCACTGAAGCTTTCTTT.

This chain joins TRBV27 and TRBJ2-2; 10 bases are a match to TRBD2. The CDR3 runs to 16 residues. V shed 6 bases and J 5 bases; nucleotides not matched to a gene: 9. Germline V gene sequence: CDR1 MNHEY, CDR2 SMNVEV (reference sequence). CDR3 sequence (DNA): TGTGCCAGCAGCCGGCCGAGCGGGAGGGCGACCGGGGAGCTGTTTTTT. Its protein product is CASSRPSGRATGELFF.

This clone was detected only once. The V call is TRBV27, the J call TRBJ2-5; 15 positions agree with TRBD2. V shed 3 bases, J shed 4 bases, and the junction held 9 bases outside the gene matches. Germline lookup yields CDR1 MNHEY and CDR2 SMNVEV (reference sequence). The CDR3 has 18 residues. Here the CDR3 reads CASSFLGLAGGNRETQYF. In nucleotides, the CDR3 is TGTGCCAGCAGTTTTCTCGGACTAGCGGGGGGGAACCGAGAGACCCAGTACTTC.

The chain employs TRBV2 and TRBJ2-7, with unresolved D. V was trimmed by 4 bases and J by 4 bases, leaving 14 bases between them. Looked up from germline, CDR1 is SNHLY and CDR2 is FYNNEI. The CDR3 contains 14 residues. Written as DNA, the CDR3 is TGTGCCAGCAGTGTTGGTAGGCTGTCGTACGAGCAGTACTTC. It yields the protein CASSVGRLSYEQYF.

The chain recombines TRBV27 with TRBJ1-6; the match to TRBD1 covers 9 bases. CDR3 size: 15 residues. The V gene's germline CDR1 is MNHEY and CDR2 SMNVEV (reference sequence). V shed 2 bases and J 9 bases; nucleotides not matched to a gene: 5. The CDR3, as DNA: TGTGCCAGCAGTTTAATGGACAGGGGATTTTCACCCCTCCACTTT. Amino acids: CASSLMDRGFSPLHF.